Described below is a single T cell receptor (beta chain) sequence and its context. The data stem from a study of blood T cell repertoires in COVID-19. Libraries were prepared by immunoSEQ multiplex PCR; TCRdb keeps only in-frame clonotypes and omits some of them. This table holds about 350,000 clones, over 80% found once. The CDR3 is 17 amino acids. Trimming shortened V by 8 bases and J by 0 bases, and 17 bases separated the two germline ends. CDR1 is SGHVS and CDR2 is FQNEAQ in the germline V gene. Sample: peripheral blood. This sequence was found in a woman in her 50s with COVID-19, enrolled during active disease. V is TRBV7-8 and J is TRBJ2-6; D possibly corresponds to TRBD1 (6 bases). CDR3 amino acids: CASRFGQLSSGANVLTF. DNA for the CDR3: TGTGCCAGCCGGTTCGGACAGTTGAGCTCTGGGGCCAACGTCCTGACTTTC.